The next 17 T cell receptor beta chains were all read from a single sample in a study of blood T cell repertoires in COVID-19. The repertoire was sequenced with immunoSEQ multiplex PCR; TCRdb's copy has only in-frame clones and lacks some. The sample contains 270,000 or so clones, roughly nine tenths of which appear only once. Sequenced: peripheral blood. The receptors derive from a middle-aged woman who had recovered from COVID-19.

The CDR3 region has the DNA TGTGCCAGCAGCATCGGGACAGGGGACTACGAGCAGTACTTC. This translates into CASSIGTGDYEQYF. The chain joins TRBV5-6 to TRBJ2-7, with 10 bases that match TRBD1. CDR3 length equals 14 residues. V gave up 4 bases and J gave up 3 bases; unmatched junction bases: 4. Germline V gives CDR1 SGHDT, CDR2 YYEEEE.

The CDR3 DNA follows: TGTGCTAGTGGTTTGTCTAGCGGGAGCACCTACGAGCAGTACTTC. Translating it yields CASGLSSGSTYEQYF. J is TRBJ2-7 and V is TRBV12-5; 10 positions agree with TRBD2. Germline-derived CDR1 and CDR2 are LGHNT and FRNRAP. V shed 2 bases, J shed 2 bases, and the junction held 3 bases outside the gene matches. This CDR3 is built from 15 residues.

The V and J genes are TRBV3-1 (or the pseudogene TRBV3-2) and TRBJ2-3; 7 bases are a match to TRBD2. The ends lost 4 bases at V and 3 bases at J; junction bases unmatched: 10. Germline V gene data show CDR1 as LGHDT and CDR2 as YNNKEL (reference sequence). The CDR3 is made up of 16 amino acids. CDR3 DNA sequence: TGTGCCAGCAGCCGTGGTAGCGGGTTGTGGACAGATACGCAGTATTTT. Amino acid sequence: CASSRGSGLWTDTQYF.

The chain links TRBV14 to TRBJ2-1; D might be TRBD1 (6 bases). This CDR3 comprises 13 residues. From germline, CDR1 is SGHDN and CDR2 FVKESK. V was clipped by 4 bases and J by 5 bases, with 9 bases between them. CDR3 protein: CASSRGRNNEQFF. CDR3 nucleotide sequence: TGTGCCAGCAGCCGGGGGCGGAACAATGAGCAGTTCTTC.

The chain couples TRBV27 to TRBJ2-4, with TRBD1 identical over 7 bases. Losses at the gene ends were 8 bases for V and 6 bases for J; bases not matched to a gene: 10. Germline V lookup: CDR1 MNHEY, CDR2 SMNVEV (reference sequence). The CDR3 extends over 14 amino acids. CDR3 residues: CASSRQGFGNIQYF. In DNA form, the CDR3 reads TGTGCCAGCTCCCGACAGGGCTTTGGAAACATTCAGTACTTC.

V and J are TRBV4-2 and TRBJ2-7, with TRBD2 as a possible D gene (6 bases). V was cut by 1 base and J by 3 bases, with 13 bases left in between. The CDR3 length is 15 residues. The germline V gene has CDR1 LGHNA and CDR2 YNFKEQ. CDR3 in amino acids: CASSQGSGGSYEQYF. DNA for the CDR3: TGTGCCAGCAGCCAAGGTTCAGGAGGGAGCTACGAGCAGTACTTC.

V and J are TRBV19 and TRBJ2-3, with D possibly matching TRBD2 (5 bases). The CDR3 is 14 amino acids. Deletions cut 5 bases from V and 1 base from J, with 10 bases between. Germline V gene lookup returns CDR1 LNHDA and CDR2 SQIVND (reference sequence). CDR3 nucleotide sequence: TGTGCCAGTAGTCTCCCCGGGGGCACAGATACGCAGTATTTT. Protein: CASSLPGGTDTQYF.

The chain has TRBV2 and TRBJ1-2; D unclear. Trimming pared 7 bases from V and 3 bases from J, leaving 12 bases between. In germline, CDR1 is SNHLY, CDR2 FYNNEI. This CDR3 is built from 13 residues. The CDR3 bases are TGTGCCAGCATCCCTTCGGTCGACTATGGCTACACCTTC. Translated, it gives CASIPSVDYGYTF.

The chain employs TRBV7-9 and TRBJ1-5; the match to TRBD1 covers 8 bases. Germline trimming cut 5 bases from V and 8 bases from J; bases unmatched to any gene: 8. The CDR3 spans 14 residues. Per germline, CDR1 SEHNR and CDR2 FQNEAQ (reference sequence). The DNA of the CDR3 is TGTGCCAGCAGCGAGACAGGGGTTGGAGAGCCCCAGCATTTT. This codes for CASSETGVGEPQHF.

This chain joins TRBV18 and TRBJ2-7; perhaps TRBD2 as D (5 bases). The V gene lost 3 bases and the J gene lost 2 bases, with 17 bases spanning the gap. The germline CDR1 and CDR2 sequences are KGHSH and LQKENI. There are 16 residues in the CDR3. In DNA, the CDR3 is TGTGCCAGCTCACCCCCCCCGGTGGGAGCAGCCTACGAGCAGTACTTC. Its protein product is CASSPPPVGAAYEQYF.

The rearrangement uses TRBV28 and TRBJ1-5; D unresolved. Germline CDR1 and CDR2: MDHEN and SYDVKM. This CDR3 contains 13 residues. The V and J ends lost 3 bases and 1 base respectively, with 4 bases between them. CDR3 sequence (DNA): TGTGCCAGCAGTTTGGGCAGCAATCAGCCCCAGCATTTT. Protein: CASSLGSNQPQHF.

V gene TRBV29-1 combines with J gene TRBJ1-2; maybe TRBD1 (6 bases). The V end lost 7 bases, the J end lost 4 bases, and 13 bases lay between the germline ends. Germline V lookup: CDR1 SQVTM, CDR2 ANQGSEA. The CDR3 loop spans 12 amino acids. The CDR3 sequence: CSGQDSAYGYTF. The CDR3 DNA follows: TGCAGCGGCCAGGACAGTGCCTATGGCTACACCTTC.

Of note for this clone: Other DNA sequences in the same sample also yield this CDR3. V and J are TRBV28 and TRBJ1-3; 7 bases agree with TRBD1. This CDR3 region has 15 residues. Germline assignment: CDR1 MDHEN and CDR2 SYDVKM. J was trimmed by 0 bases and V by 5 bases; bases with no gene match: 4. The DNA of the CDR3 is TGTGCCAGCAGTGGGGGACAGAGCTCTGGAAACACCATATATTTT. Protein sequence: CASSGGQSSGNTIYF.

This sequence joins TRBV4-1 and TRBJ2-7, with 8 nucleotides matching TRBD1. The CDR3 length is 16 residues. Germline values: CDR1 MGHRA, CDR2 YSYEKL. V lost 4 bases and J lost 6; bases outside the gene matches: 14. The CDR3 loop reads CASSPVPGTGSREQYF. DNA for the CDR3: TGCGCCAGCAGCCCAGTCCCGGGGACAGGTTCTCGCGAGCAGTACTTC.

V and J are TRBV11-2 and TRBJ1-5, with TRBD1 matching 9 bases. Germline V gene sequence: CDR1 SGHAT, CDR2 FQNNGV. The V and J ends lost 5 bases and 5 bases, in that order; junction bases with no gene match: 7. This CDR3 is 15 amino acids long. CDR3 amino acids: CASSRGQGNHQPQHF. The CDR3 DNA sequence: TGTGCCAGCAGCCGGGGACAGGGAAATCATCAGCCCCAGCATTTT.

The CDR3 sequence: CASRRGNEKLFF. CDR3 coding DNA: TGTGCCAGCCGACGCGGGAATGAAAAACTGTTTTTT. J is TRBJ1-4 and V is TRBV12-3 or TRBV12-4; D is unresolved. The CDR3 is made up of 12 amino acids. V lost 8 bases to trimming and J lost 5 bases, with 9 bases between them.

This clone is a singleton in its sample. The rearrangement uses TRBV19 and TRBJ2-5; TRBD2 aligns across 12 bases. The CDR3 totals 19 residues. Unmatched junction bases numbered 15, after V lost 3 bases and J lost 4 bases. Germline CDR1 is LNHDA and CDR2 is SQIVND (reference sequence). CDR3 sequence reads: CASSIWETSGSGVGETQYF. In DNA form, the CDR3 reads TGTGCCAGTAGTATTTGGGAGACTAGCGGGAGCGGGGTCGGAGAGACCCAGTACTTC.